The present T cell receptor (beta chain) was sequenced within a study of identifying expanded T cells in peripheral blood. TCRdb's copy holds only in-frame clones and misses some; the assay was immunoSEQ multiplex PCR. The data contain 90,000 to 120,000 clones, around 88% of them seen just once; the ten biggest clones take up about a sixth. No infections or other immune events were documented during collection. Concerning this clone itself: No antigen is known for it.

The CDR3 length is 18 residues. The germline gives CDR1 PRHDT, CDR2 FYEKMQ (reference sequence). The J segment lost 7 bases and the V segment lost 0 bases, leaving 16 bases of the junction unmatched. General study results and limits: Over approximately two and four weeks, about 15 and 19 clones changed, versus around 1.3 between replicates.

The origin of this receptor is a person aged 18 to 75 in good health. Sequences were obtained from blood. The chain has TRBV13 and TRBJ2-5, with 8 bases lining up with TRBD2. This chain's CDR3 is CASSLGLPQLGGGRTQYF. The CDR3 bases are TGTGCCAGCAGCTTAGGCCTTCCCCAACTGGGCGGGGGGCGGACCCAGTACTTC.